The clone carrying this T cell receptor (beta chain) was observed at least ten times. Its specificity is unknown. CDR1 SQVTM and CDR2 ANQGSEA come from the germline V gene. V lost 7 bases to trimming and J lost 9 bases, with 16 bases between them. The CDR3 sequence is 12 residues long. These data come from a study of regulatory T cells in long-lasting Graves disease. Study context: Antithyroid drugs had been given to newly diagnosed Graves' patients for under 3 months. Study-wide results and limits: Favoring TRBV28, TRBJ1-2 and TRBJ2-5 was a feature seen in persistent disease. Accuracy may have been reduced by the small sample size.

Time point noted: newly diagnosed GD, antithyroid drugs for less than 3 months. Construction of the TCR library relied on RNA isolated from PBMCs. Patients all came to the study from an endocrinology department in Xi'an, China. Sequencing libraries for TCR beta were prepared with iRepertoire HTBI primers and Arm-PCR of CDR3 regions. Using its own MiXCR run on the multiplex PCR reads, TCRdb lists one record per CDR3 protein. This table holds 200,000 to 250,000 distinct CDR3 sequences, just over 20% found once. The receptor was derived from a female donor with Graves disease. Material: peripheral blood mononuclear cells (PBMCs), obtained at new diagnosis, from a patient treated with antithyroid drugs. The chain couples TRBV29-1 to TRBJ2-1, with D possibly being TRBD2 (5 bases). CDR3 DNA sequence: TGCAGCGAGGGAGATTCCTGCCCTGAGCAGTTCTTC. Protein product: CSEGDSCPEQFF.